These T cell receptor beta chains were read from a single sample in a study of CD8 T cells in Susac syndrome. TCRdb itself ran the immunoSEQ multiplex PCR reads through MiXCR, one entry per CDR3 protein. The sample consists of approximately 190,000 distinct CDR3 sequences, roughly 92% of them appearing once. What was sequenced was CD4+ T cells from PBMCs. These TCRs come from a human donor in good health. CDR3s include the opening cysteine and the closing phenylalanine or tryptophan. The D gene is left open where the match is weak. The listing skips clone size in some rows; elsewhere it reads once, few, many or a size class.

V gene: TRBV20-1
D gene: .
J gene: TRBJ1-2
clone size: .
CDR3 DNA: TGCAGTGCTCGGGTTAAGGAGGGTGGCTATGGCTACACCTTC
CDR3 protein: CSARVKEGGYGYTF

V gene: TRBV3-1
D gene: .
J gene: TRBJ2-2
clone size: .
CDR3 DNA: TGTGCCAGCAGCCAACCCCAAGGGGCGAACACCGGGGAGCTGTTTTTT
CDR3 protein: CASSQPQGANTGELFF

V gene: TRBV5-1
D gene: TRBD1
J gene: TRBJ2-1
clone size: .
CDR3 DNA: TGCGCCAGCAGCTTGCAAGGGACAGGGGTCAATGAGCAGTTCTTC
CDR3 protein: CASSLQGTGVNEQFF

V gene: TRBV12-3/TRBV12-4
D gene: TRBD1
J gene: TRBJ2-7
clone size: .
CDR3 DNA: TGTGCCAGCAGCAATGGTCCCGGACAGGGGGCGAACGAGCAGTACTTC
CDR3 protein: CASSNGPGQGANEQYF

V gene: TRBV5-4
D gene: .
J gene: TRBJ1-3
clone size: .
CDR3 DNA: TGTGCCAGCAGCAGCGGCCTGAACACCATATATTTT
CDR3 protein: CASSSGLNTIYF

V gene: TRBV7-8
D gene: TRBD1
J gene: TRBJ1-1
clone size: .
CDR3 DNA: TGTGCCAGCAGCGTGGACAGGGGGCGGGGAACTGAAGCTTTCTTT
CDR3 protein: CASSVDRGRGTEAFF

V gene: TRBV7-2
D gene: TRBD1
J gene: TRBJ1-5
clone size: .
CDR3 DNA: TGTGCCAGCAGCCCTAGAGGACAGGGGGCGGTTCAGCCCCAGCATTTT
CDR3 protein: CASSPRGQGAVQPQHF

V gene: TRBV4-2
D gene: .
J gene: TRBJ1-6
clone size: few
CDR3 DNA: TGTGCCAGCAGTAGTGATTCACCCCTCCACTTT
CDR3 protein: CASSSDSPLHF

V gene: TRBV6-6
D gene: TRBD2
J gene: TRBJ2-2
clone size: few
CDR3 DNA: TGTGCCAGCAGTTTGCTAGCGGGGAACACCGGGGAGCTGTTTTTT
CDR3 protein: CASSLLAGNTGELFF

V gene: TRBV7-9
D gene: .
J gene: TRBJ2-5
clone size: .
CDR3 DNA: TGTGCCAGCAGCCCAACGCCAGAGACCCAGTACTTC
CDR3 protein: CASSPTPETQYF

V gene: TRBV10-3
D gene: .
J gene: TRBJ2-7
clone size: .
CDR3 DNA: TGTGCCATCAGTCTTGGGACCACACCCGGCGAGCAGTACTTC
CDR3 protein: CAISLGTTPGEQYF

V gene: TRBV6-1
D gene: .
J gene: TRBJ1-3
clone size: .
CDR3 DNA: TGTGCCAGCAGTACCGCTCCCGTGGGGCCCACTGGAAACACCATATATTTT
CDR3 protein: CASSTAPVGPTGNTIYF

V gene: TRBV12-3/TRBV12-4
D gene: TRBD1
J gene: TRBJ2-3
clone size: .
CDR3 DNA: TGTGCCAGCAGTCCCGGGACAGGGATTGGAGATACGCAGTATTTT
CDR3 protein: CASSPGTGIGDTQYF

V gene: TRBV9
D gene: .
J gene: TRBJ1-1
clone size: once
CDR3 DNA: TGTGCCAGCAGCGTAGCTGTGTTGAACACTGAAGCTTTCTTT
CDR3 protein: CASSVAVLNTEAFF

V gene: TRBV20-1
D gene: .
J gene: TRBJ2-3
clone size: .
CDR3 DNA: TGCAGTGCTCGGGCCTCTAGCACAGATACGCAGTATTTT
CDR3 protein: CSARASSTDTQYF

V gene: TRBV9
D gene: TRBD1
J gene: TRBJ1-2
clone size: .
CDR3 DNA: TGTGCCAGCAGCCTCACCTGGGACAGCTATGGCTACACCTTC
CDR3 protein: CASSLTWDSYGYTF

V gene: TRBV10-3
D gene: .
J gene: TRBJ2-7
clone size: .
CDR3 DNA: TGTGCCATCAGTGCCTTTAGTACTCTGGGAGAGCAGTACTTC
CDR3 protein: CAISAFSTLGEQYF

V gene: TRBV5-6
D gene: .
J gene: TRBJ1-3
clone size: .
CDR3 DNA: TGTGCCAGCAGTCGAACGACAGTGAACTATGGAAACACCATATATTTT
CDR3 protein: CASSRTTVNYGNTIYF

V gene: TRBV7-9
D gene: .
J gene: TRBJ1-5
clone size: .
CDR3 DNA: TGTGCCAGCAGCTTGTTCGGCGGGGGGGCAAGACAGCCCCAGCATTTT
CDR3 protein: CASSLFGGGARQPQHF

V gene: TRBV7-2
D gene: .
J gene: TRBJ2-2
clone size: .
CDR3 DNA: TGTGCCAGCGGACCTCGGAGGGGAAACACCGGGGAGCTGTTTTTT
CDR3 protein: CASGPRRGNTGELFF

V gene: TRBV30
D gene: .
J gene: TRBJ2-1
clone size: .
CDR3 DNA: TGTGCGGGGGATTTCCGCTCCTACAATGAGCAGTTCTTC
CDR3 protein: CAGDFRSYNEQFF

V gene: TRBV5-1
D gene: .
J gene: TRBJ2-3
clone size: .
CDR3 DNA: TGCGCCAGCAGCCCGAATGTTGGGGATACGCAGTATTTT
CDR3 protein: CASSPNVGDTQYF